The 14 T cell receptor beta chains listed next were all sequenced from one sample in a study of shared clonotypes between healthy human individuals. TCRdb's table, derived via immunoSEQ multiplex PCR, lists solely in-frame clones and lacks some. In the table there are over 1.4 million clones, approximately 96% of which are singletons. Material: naive CD4+ T cells sorted from blood. Subset reported: CD45RA+ positively selected. Every receptor here comes from a man aged 30-40 years in good health.

The chain recombines TRBV5-1 with TRBJ2-1; no clear D gene. Germline CDR1 and CDR2: SGHRS and YFSETQ. Trimming removed 0 bases at V and 7 bases at J, with 11 bases between. The CDR3 runs to 14 residues. DNA of the CDR3: TGCGCCAGCAGCTTGGAAAGGAGTTGGAATGAGCAGTTCTTC. It codes for CASSLERSWNEQFF.

The chain links TRBV14 to TRBJ1-2; TRBD1 aligns across 9 bases. This CDR3 is built from 17 residues. CDR1 is SGHDN, CDR2 FVKESK, per germline. V dropped 1 base and J dropped 8; count of bases not matched to a gene: 14. The CDR3 nucleotides are TGTGCCAGCAGCCAAGGACCGGACAGGGGACAAGGGGGAGGCTACACCTTC. Its translation: CASSQGPDRGQGGGYTF.

For this clone: Other DNA sequences of this sample code for an identical CDR3. V is TRBV11-2 and J is TRBJ2-7; D not resolved. This CDR3 region has 12 residues. In germline, CDR1 is SGHAT, CDR2 FQNNGV. Trimming shortened V by 5 bases and J by 4 bases, and 9 bases separated the two germline ends. CDR3 sequence: CASSPLGYEQYF. CDR3 DNA: TGTGCCAGCAGCCCTCTGGGGTACGAGCAGTACTTC.

The gene calls are TRBV10-1 and TRBJ2-2; no clear D gene. The germline V and J ends were trimmed by 4 bases and 0 bases, with 9 bases remaining between them. The germline CDR1 and CDR2 sequences are WNHNN and SYGVQD (reference sequence). This CDR3 is built from 15 residues. Here the CDR3 reads CASSGDPANTGELFF. The CDR3 region has the DNA TGCGCCAGCAGTGGTGACCCAGCGAACACCGGGGAGCTGTTTTTT.

This sequence joins TRBV10-3 and TRBJ2-7; TRBD1 aligns across 9 bases. The V segment lost 6 bases and the J segment 1 base; nucleotides outside the gene matches: 7. The CDR3 length is 15 residues. CDR1 ENHRY and CDR2 SYGVKD come from the germline V gene. The CDR3 DNA is TGTGCCATCAGCGGGGACAGGGAGGTTTCCTACGAGCAGTACTTC. Translation gives CAISGDREVSYEQYF.

V gene TRBV5-4 combines with J gene TRBJ2-3; TRBD2 agrees at 8 bases. CDR1 and CDR2 (germline): SGHNT, YYREEE (reference sequence). The CDR3 length is 16 residues. The V and J ends lost 2 bases and 1 base, in that order; junction bases with no gene match: 6. The CDR3 loop reads CASSLSGSPGTDTQYF. The CDR3, as DNA: TGTGCCAGCAGCTTAAGCGGGAGCCCCGGCACAGATACGCAGTATTTT.

Concerning this clone: The CDR3 end shows no conserved phenylalanine or tryptophan, and so a read error is likely. The chain recombines TRBV20-1 with TRBJ2-7; D might be TRBD1 (6 bases). Trimming removed 5 bases at V and 9 bases at J, with 14 bases between. The V gene's germline CDR1 is DFQATT and CDR2 SNEGSKA (reference sequence). The CDR3 runs 11 residues. The CDR3 loop reads CSAGDNSGQYL. The CDR3 DNA reads TGCAGTGCTGGGGACAACAGCGGGCAGTACCTC.

The J gene is TRBJ2-7, the V gene TRBV9; 13 bases line up with TRBD2. Unmatched junction bases numbered 5, after V lost 0 bases and J lost 5 bases. The CDR3 runs 16 residues. The germline gives CDR1 SGDLS, CDR2 YYNGEE. The CDR3 spells CASSVGGLAGVHEQYF. For the CDR3, the DNA is TGTGCCAGCAGCGTAGGCGGACTAGCGGGAGTCCACGAGCAGTACTTC.

In its sample, this clone was seen once. The V gene is TRBV28, the J gene TRBJ2-7; 9 nucleotides align to TRBD1. CDR3 size: 14 residues. The ends lost 5 bases at V and 4 bases at J; junction bases unmatched: 6. In germline, CDR1 is MDHEN, CDR2 SYDVKM. CDR3 residues: CASSRLTGGYEQYF. The DNA for the CDR3 is TGTGCCAGCAGTCGCCTGACAGGGGGATACGAGCAGTACTTC.

This chain uses TRBV2 with TRBJ2-1, with 11 positions matching TRBD2. The CDR3 has 17 amino acids. CDR1 and CDR2 from the germline V gene are SNHLY and FYNNEI. Unmatched junction bases numbered 5, after V lost 3 bases and J lost 1 base. The DNA for the CDR3 is TGTGCCAGCAGTGACCCGGGACTAGCGGAATCCTACAATGAGCAGTTCTTC. It is translated as CASSDPGLAESYNEQFF.

This clone was observed a single time. The V and J genes are TRBV15 and TRBJ2-1, with 7 bases aligning to TRBD2. From germline, CDR1 is LNHNV and CDR2 YYDKDF (reference sequence). Unmatched junction bases numbered 14, after V lost 9 bases and J lost 6 bases. The CDR3 loop spans 15 amino acids. CDR3 in DNA: TGTGCCACTAGTAGGGCGGGAGAGGGGACCAATGAGCAGTTCTTC. Translating gives CATSRAGEGTNEQFF.

V usage is TRBV11-2 and J usage is TRBJ2-1; no reliable D call. This CDR3 comprises 15 residues. Trimming took off 5 bases at V and 8 bases at J, with 19 bases between the two ends. Germline loops: CDR1 SGHAT, CDR2 FQNNGV. The CDR3 bases are TGTGCCAGCAGCCCCAAACAGAGGTATAGGCATGAGCAGTTCTTC. Its protein product is CASSPKQRYRHEQFF.

This chain joins TRBV27 and TRBJ1-1, with D possibly being TRBD1 (6 bases). The CDR3 contains 14 residues. V gave up 10 bases and J gave up 0 bases, with 15 bases separating them. Germline CDR1 MNHEY, CDR2 SMNVEV (reference sequence). The CDR3: CATMDSPMNTEAFF. For the CDR3, the DNA is TGTGCCACCATGGACAGTCCTATGAACACTGAAGCTTTCTTT.

The chain couples TRBV28 to TRBJ1-5; weak D call: TRBD1 (5 bases). Trimming removed 2 bases from V and 6 bases from J, with 14 bases in between. CDR3 length: 15 amino acids. Germline loops: CDR1 MDHEN, CDR2 SYDVKM. The CDR3 bases are TGTGCCAGCAGTTTAGCCGGGGGTATAGGTCAGCCCCAGCATTTT. Its translation is CASSLAGGIGQPQHF.